A selection of T cell receptor beta chains follows, all from one sample in a study of tumor T cells in aggressive B-cell lymphoma. Clones were read by immunoSEQ multiplex PCR, and TCRdb kept only the in-frame ones, dropping some. The repertoire holds around 3,300 clones, with approximately 86% as singletons. Sequencing was done on a sample of tumor tissue. The receptors shown here come from an adult with diffuse large B cell lymphoma. CDR3s include the opening cysteine and the closing phenylalanine or tryptophan. A D gene is named only where the DNA matches it firmly. Clone size is given for some rows only: seen once, a few or many times, or a class if the clone is expanded.

TRBJ1-5	TRBV16	-	-	CASSRGTINQPQHF
TRBJ1-1	TRBV27	-	-	CASSFDSDVNTEAFF
TRBJ1-3	TRBV6-1	-	-	CASSGLVGNTIYF
TRBJ2-7	TRBV20-1	-	-	CSVELGGCTF
TRBJ2-7	TRBV15	-	-	CATSRDRRDEQYF
TRBJ2-1	TRBV29-1	-	-	CSVAALGSNEQFF
TRBJ2-3	TRBV28	TRBD1	-	CASSHHQGASGTDTQYF
TRBJ2-1	TRBV14	TRBD2	once	CASSWRAGVGNEQFF
TRBJ2-1	TRBV29-1	-	-	CSVEKDLLRGFYNEQFF
TRBJ2-1	TRBV10-2	TRBD2	-	CASRVAGASYNEQFF
TRBJ2-7	TRBV11-3	TRBD2	-	CASSSSSGSAEQYF
TRBJ2-5	TRBV28	-	-	CASSRGNPETQYF
TRBJ2-2	TRBV28	TRBD2	-	CASSPTSPTGELFF
TRBJ1-3	TRBV18	-	few	CASSQNTGNTIYF
TRBJ2-4	TRBV19	-	-	CASSIQIGGENIQYF
TRBJ1-1	TRBV27	TRBD1	-	CATRDSWGTLNTEAFF
TRBJ1-3	TRBV7-9	-	-	CASSSDGGGNTIYF
TRBJ2-5	TRBV2	-	-	CASFGSQETQYF
TRBJ2-1	TRBV11-3	TRBD2	-	CASSFLDRELAGVFAEQFF
TRBJ1-5	TRBV4-3	TRBD1	-	CASSPNSGTGPSAQHF
TRBJ2-1	TRBV25-1	-	few	CASSVGSSYNEQFF
TRBJ2-5	TRBV28	-	-	CASSFVQGWGQETQYF
TRBJ1-1	TRBV9	-	-	CASSEGYSEAFF
TRBJ1-2	TRBV29-1	-	-	CSVAGGRRAGGYTF
TRBJ1-4	TRBV30	TRBD1	-	CAWIPGTGAQKLFF
TRBJ2-7	TRBV13	-	once	CASSHPQGITYEQYF
TRBJ1-1	TRBV11-2	-	-	CASSFSSVTFF
TRBJ2-7	TRBV5-1	-	-	CASRQAIGSYEQYF
TRBJ1-5	TRBV6-6	-	-	CASETGSQPQHF
TRBJ2-4	TRBV19	-	-	CASSIPLSLKGWGVQYF
TRBJ2-7	TRBV16	TRBD1	-	CASSRDSYEQYF
TRBJ1-2	TRBV4-3	-	-	CASSQETGSSYGYTF
TRBJ2-5	TRBV7-9	TRBD2	-	CASSRRGAGGRDGQYF
TRBJ2-3	TRBV5-4	-	-	CASSAQGSDTQYF
TRBJ2-1	TRBV7-3	-	-	CASSFSGGSYNEQFF
TRBJ2-3	TRBV6-1	TRBD2	-	CASRKRTRPTDTQYF
TRBJ2-1	TRBV7-6	-	-	CASSPPGLVEQFF
TRBJ1-3	TRBV9	TRBD1	-	CASSAQGINTIYF
TRBJ2-7	TRBV5-1	-	-	CASSSGVTYEQYF
TRBJ1-3	TRBV18	-	-	CASSPFGGQSSGNTIYF
TRBJ1-2	TRBV19	-	-	CASSMAGDTNYGYTF
TRBJ2-7	TRBV15	-	-	CATGTPSYEQYF
TRBJ1-2	TRBV28	TRBD1	-	CATARDRGQRGYGYTF
TRBJ1-3	TRBV7-2	-	-	CASSLSRAGNTIYF
TRBJ1-5	TRBV10-3	-	-	CAIQGSNQPQHF
TRBJ2-1	TRBV7-9	-	-	CASSLLLAPYNEQFF
TRBJ2-7	TRBV19	TRBD1	-	CASSIGDSEQYF
TRBJ2-7	TRBV19	TRBD2	-	CASSIVGGPDEQYF
TRBJ2-1	TRBV9	-	-	CASSVVGMNEQFF
TRBJ2-1	TRBV27	TRBD2	-	CASSSHSTSGWANEQFF
TRBJ2-2	TRBV5-4	TRBD2	-	CASRNLAGGTNTGELFF
TRBJ2-5	TRBV27	-	once	CASGRETQYF
TRBJ2-1	TRBV29-1	-	-	CSVEIAEIYNEQFF
TRBJ2-7	TRBV28	TRBD2	few	CASSLGLAGASYEQYF
TRBJ2-2	TRBV27	-	-	CASRAPPRVTGELFF
TRBJ2-3	TRBV9	-	once	CASSVSGFTDTQYF
TRBJ1-1	TRBV11-2	-	-	CASSLAGGTEAFF
TRBJ2-7	TRBV28	TRBD1	-	CASSLPQGQPSYEQYF
TRBJ2-7	TRBV10-3	TRBD1	-	CAIRSDRGPDEQYF